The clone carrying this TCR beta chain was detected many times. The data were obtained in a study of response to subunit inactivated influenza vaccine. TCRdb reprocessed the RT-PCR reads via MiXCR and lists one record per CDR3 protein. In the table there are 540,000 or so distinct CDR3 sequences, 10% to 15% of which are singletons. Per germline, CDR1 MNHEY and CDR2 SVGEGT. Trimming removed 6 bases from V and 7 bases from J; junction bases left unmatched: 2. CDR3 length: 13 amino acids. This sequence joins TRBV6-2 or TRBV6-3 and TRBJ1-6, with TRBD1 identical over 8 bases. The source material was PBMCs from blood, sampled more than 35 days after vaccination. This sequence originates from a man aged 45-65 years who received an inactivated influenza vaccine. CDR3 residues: CASRDRENSPLHF. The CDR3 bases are TGTGCCAGCAGGGACAGGGAGAATTCACCCCTCCACTTT.